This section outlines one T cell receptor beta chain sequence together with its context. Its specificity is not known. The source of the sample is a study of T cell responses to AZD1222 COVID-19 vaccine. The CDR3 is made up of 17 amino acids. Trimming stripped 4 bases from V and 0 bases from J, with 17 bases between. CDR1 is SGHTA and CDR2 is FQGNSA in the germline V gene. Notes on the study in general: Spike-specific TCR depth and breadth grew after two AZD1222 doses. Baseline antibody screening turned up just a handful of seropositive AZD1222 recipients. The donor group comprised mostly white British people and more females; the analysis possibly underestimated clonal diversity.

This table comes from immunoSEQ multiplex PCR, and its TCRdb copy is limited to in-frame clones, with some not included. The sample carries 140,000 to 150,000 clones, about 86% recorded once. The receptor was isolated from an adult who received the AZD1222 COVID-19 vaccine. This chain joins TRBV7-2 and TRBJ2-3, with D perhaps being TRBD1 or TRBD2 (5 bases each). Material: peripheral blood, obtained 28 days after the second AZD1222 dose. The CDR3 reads CASSSSPWGSSTDTQYF. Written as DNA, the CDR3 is TGTGCCAGCAGCTCCAGCCCGTGGGGGAGTAGCACAGATACGCAGTATTTT.